The sample holds many counts of the clone carrying this TCR beta chain. Antigen unknown. Library preparation (for TCRbeta) was performed with unique molecular identifiers. From the PCR reads, TCRdb called clonotypes with MiXCR, one entry per CDR3 protein. The table has about 460,000 distinct CDR3 sequences, approximately 10% seen once; the top ten hold 14%. The sample originates from a study of T-cell reconstitution after alpha-beta-depleted transplantation in children. The CDR3 covers 15 residues. Germline V CDR1 and CDR2: DFQATT, SNEGSKA (reference sequence). Unmatched junction bases numbered 9, after V lost 6 bases and J lost 7 bases. Findings and limits, study-wide: After transplant, high TCRbeta diversity at day 60 in some patients arose from surviving recipient T cells and thymic progenitors. Alpha-beta T cells about two months after transplant reportedly derived from several hundred expanded graft clones. By one year post-transplant, T-cell counts and diversity largely arose from T cells that were newly produced.

Specimen: PBMCs, mostly from graft donor cells, collected 180 days after TCRalphabeta/CD19-depleted stem cell transplant. The gene calls are TRBV20-1 and TRBJ2-1, with 13 nucleotides matching TRBD2. The source of this sequence is a female patient under 10 years old who had a stem cell transplant for aplastic anemia, so the T cells may come from the graft donor. The DNA for the CDR3 is TGCAGTGCCCAAACGACTAGCGGGAGGAGGAATGAGCAGTTCTTC. Protein sequence: CSAQTTSGRRNEQFF.